This TCR beta chain appears in the sequencing data of a study of identical twins. Study-wide points: Beta clonotypes that were abundant in cord blood contained fewer insertions, a pattern absent from memory repertoires.

V lost 4 bases, J lost 0 bases, and 10 bases lay in between. Germline values: CDR1 SGHDT, CDR2 YYEEEE. This CDR3 has 14 residues. TCRdb reprocessed the 5' RACE reads via MiXCR and lists one record per CDR3 protein. Of fewer than 250,000 distinct CDR3 sequences listed, around 15% are singletons. This clonotype occurred a few times. Its antigen is undetermined. These data were also reused for a study on T cells expressing NK-cell markers. That report notes: It was sorted CD3+CD56-NKG2C+, CD3+CD56+NKG2C- and CD3+CD56+NKG2C+ T cells that provided the TCR beta repertoires. Serological testing identified seven of the eight sequenced donors as HCMV-seropositive and one as seronegative. The study found dominant NKG2C+ clonotypes at roughly 1.0-7.5% of CD8+ T cells in five or six donors.

The material sequenced was CD8+ T cells sorted from blood. The sequence was collected from a young woman in good health. This chain joins TRBV5-6 and TRBJ1-1, with D possibly matching TRBD1 (5 bases). The CDR3 DNA reads as TGTGCCAGCAGCCCCGGGGGGATGAACACTGAAGCTTTCTTT. Its translation is CASSPGGMNTEAFF.